Sequencing of this TCR beta chain was carried out in a study of shared clonotypes between healthy human individuals. Study details: Per-donor plates numbered three CD4 naive, three CD4 memory, two CD8 naive and one CD8 memory.

The table lists this clone with a count of one. The V end lost 4 bases, the J end lost 2 bases, and 7 bases lay between the germline ends. The CDR3 consists of 13 residues. Germline CDR1 and CDR2: SGHRS and YFSETQ. Original handling: There were no quality scores in the junction-only immunoSEQ sequences, so filtering differed. The data were produced by immunoSEQ multiplex PCR, yet TCRdb's version contains in-frame clones alone and is incomplete. From that table come the V and J calls and clone size; the DNA was used to work out D and trimming. The table lists 1,400,000 or so clones, around 98.5% of them singletons.

Sequencing was done on a sample of naive CD4+ T cells sorted from blood. Sample subset: CD45RA+ positively selected. This sequence was found in a young man in good health. The chain recombines TRBV5-1 with TRBJ1-3, with unresolved D. The CDR3 DNA reads TGCGCCAGCAGCATCGGGGCTGGAAACACCATATATTTT. The encoded protein is CASSIGAGNTIYF.